These 12 T cell receptor beta chains originate from one sample sequenced in a study of T cell repertoires in cytomegalovirus infection. TCRdb ran MiXCR on the reads and lists one entry per CDR3 protein. There are around 740,000 distinct CDR3 sequences in the sample; under 40% occur only once, and around 2.8% lies in the top ten. Sequencing used PBMCs. The receptor source for this set is a human donor in good health (CMV status not recorded). Some clones in this sample may be carry-over from other donors' samples.

This clonotype was seen a few times. V is TRBV5-5 and J is TRBJ1-1, with D possibly being TRBD1 (5 bases). Germline lookup yields CDR1 SGHKS and CDR2 YYEKEE (reference sequence). Between the trimmed V and J ends, which lost 0 bases and 6 bases, there was a span of 9 bases. The CDR3 contains 13 residues. For the CDR3, the DNA is TGTGCCAGCAGCTTGGTCGGGACTTCTGAAGCTTTCTTT. It specifies CASSLVGTSEAFF.

The V gene is TRBV12-3 or TRBV12-4, the J gene TRBJ1-2; a weak D match, TRBD1 (5 bases). Between the trimmed V and J ends, which lost 3 bases and 7 bases, there was a span of 15 bases. The CDR3 consists of 14 residues. The CDR3 here is CASSLFTGEGGYTF. The CDR3 nucleotides are TGTGCCAGCAGTTTGTTCACAGGCGAAGGTGGCTACACCTTC.

This clonotype was seen only a few times. The chain recombines TRBV6-2 or TRBV6-3 with TRBJ1-1; D is unresolved. This CDR3 is built from 14 residues. Trimming shortened V by 3 bases and J by 8 bases, and 16 bases separated the two germline ends. Looked up from germline, CDR1 is MNHEY and CDR2 is SVGEGT. CDR3 in DNA: TGTGCCAGCAGTTATGAACAGAGTAAGCGAGAAGCTTTCTTT. Translating it yields CASSYEQSKREAFF.

This clonotype was found a few times. V and J are TRBV19 and TRBJ1-6, with a possible D match to TRBD1 (6 bases). V was trimmed by 9 bases and J by 10 bases, leaving 19 bases between them. Looked up from germline, CDR1 is LNHDA and CDR2 is SQIVND (reference sequence). CDR3 length equals 14 residues. The CDR3 reads CASRTGQIRSPLHF. In DNA, the CDR3 is TGTGCCAGCAGAACGGGACAAATCCGATCACCCCTCCACTTT.

This clonotype has more than one count but fewer than ten. The rearrangement links TRBV7-2 to TRBJ1-2, with 9 bases fitting TRBD1. CDR1 is SGHTA and CDR2 is FQGNSA in the germline V gene. This CDR3 contains 17 residues. The V and J ends lost 2 bases and 3 bases, in that order; junction bases with no gene match: 10. DNA of the CDR3: TGTGCCAGCAGCTTACAGTCGAGGGACAGGGCTTACTATGGCTACACCTTC. Translation gives CASSLQSRDRAYYGYTF. Complete variable domain (other parts from reference TRBV7-2 and TRBJ1-2): GAGVSQSPSNKVTEKGKDVELRCDPISGHTALYWYRQSLGQGLEFLIYFQGNSAPDKSGLPSDRFSAERTGGSVSTLTIQRTQQEDSAVYLCASSLQSRDRAYYGYTFGSGTRLTVV.

This clonotype has at least ten counts. This chain joins TRBV12-3 or TRBV12-4 and TRBJ1-6; no definite D call. This CDR3 region has 14 residues. V was cut by 3 bases and J by 0 bases, with 3 bases left in between. CDR3 in amino acids: CASSLSSYNSPLHF. In DNA form, the CDR3 reads TGTGCCAGCAGTTTGAGCTCCTATAATTCACCCCTCCACTTT.

This clonotype has a handful of counts. The CDR3 is CASIEGISYNEQFF. The CDR3 DNA sequence: TGTGCCAGCATTGAGGGCATCTCCTACAATGAGCAGTTCTTC. The rearrangement uses TRBV6-1 and TRBJ2-1, with D perhaps matching TRBD2 (5 bases). The CDR3 is 14 residues long. CDR1 and CDR2 (germline): MNHNS, SASEGT. The V end lost 7 bases, the J end lost 0 bases, and 10 bases lay between the germline ends.

A note on this clonotype: A junction end diverges from the germline sequence, so it may reflect a read error. V usage is TRBV7-2 and J usage is TRBJ2-1; 11 bases fit TRBD2. CDR3 length equals 15 residues. CDR1 and CDR2 (germline): SGHTA, FQGNSA. The CDR3: CASSLAGGGHNEQFF. DNA for the CDR3: TGTGCCAGCAGCCTAGCGGGAGGCGGCCACAATGAGCAGTTCTTC.

This clonotype has a count of ten or more. This chain connects TRBV6-1 to TRBJ1-5; the D is unclear. The CDR3 covers 14 residues. Trimming took off 7 bases at V and 2 bases at J, with 12 bases between the two ends. The germline V gene has CDR1 MNHNS and CDR2 SASEGT. This CDR3 reads CASTPYSGNQPQHF. CDR3 DNA sequence: TGTGCCAGCACCCCTTATAGCGGCAATCAGCCCCAGCATTTT.

In the case of this clonotype: A much bigger clone sits one base away, suggesting this may be a read error. The chain couples TRBV12-3 or TRBV12-4 to TRBJ1-2; D call uncertain. CDR3 length equals 14 residues. This CDR3 is CARSFSAGVYGYTF. The CDR3 nucleotides read TGTGCCCGCAGTTTTTCGGCAGGAGTCTATGGCTACACCTTC.

The CDR3 DNA is TGTGCCAGCAGTCCCGGGACAGGGATTAGTGCCGGCTACACCTTC. Protein: CASSPGTGISAGYTF. The chain couples TRBV6-1 to TRBJ1-2; 9 nucleotides line up with TRBD1. This CDR3 contains 15 residues. Per germline, CDR1 MNHNS and CDR2 SASEGT. Trimming at V came to 5 bases and at J to 8 bases, leaving 12 bases not matched to a gene.

This clonotype appeared once. J is TRBJ1-5 and V is TRBV19, with D hard to call. Trimming removed 1 base at V and 5 bases at J, with 6 bases between. The CDR3 consists of 13 residues. Germline V gene data show CDR1 as LNHDA and CDR2 as SQIVND (reference sequence). The CDR3 bases are TGTGCCAGTAGTATAGCCCCCCATCAGCCCCAGCATTTT. It codes for CASSIAPHQPQHF.